Sequencing of this T cell receptor beta chain was carried out in a study of a mutant IDH1 vaccine in newly diagnosed glioma. This sample's time point: week 35, safety follow-up. The vaccine gave 300 ug of a 20-mer mutant IDH1 peptide subcutaneously per dose. About this clone: The antigen remains unidentified.

Sequenced by immunoSEQ multiplex PCR; TCRdb stores in-frame clones only, minus some. The sample shows around 57,000 clones, around 84% of them seen only once. The CDR3 runs to 14 residues. Germline CDR1 reads MNHNS; CDR2 reads SASEGT. V shed 4 bases, J shed 1 base, and the junction held 2 bases outside the gene matches. This clonotype was sampled from a man younger than 45 with glioma. V usage is TRBV6-1 and J usage is TRBJ2-5; 8 bases fit TRBD1. The sample in question was PBMCs, obtained from a glioma patient whose treatment included an IDH1 peptide vaccine. CDR3 sequence (DNA): TGTGCCAGCAGTGGACAGGGGAGCCAAGAGACCCAGTACTTC. This gives the protein CASSGQGSQETQYF.